The rows below give T cell receptor beta chains drawn from one sample of a study of cytomegalovirus exposure and HLA in healthy donors. The data were produced by immunoSEQ multiplex PCR, yet TCRdb's version contains in-frame clones alone and is incomplete. The sample holds roughly 260,000 clones; 84% are singletons and the top ten take roughly 2%. Sequenced sample: PBMCs. The receptors were sampled from a woman aged 40 to 50 in good health and CMV-seropositive. The CDR3 runs from the conserved cysteine through the conserved F or W. D genes are given only for firm matches. The size entry is marked missing in some rows and otherwise reads once, few, many or a size class.

D	V	J	size	DNA	CDR3
NA	TRBV10-2	TRBJ1-6	NA	TGCGCCAGCAGAGAGGGGCAGGCTTACTCACCCCTCCACTTT	CASREGQAYSPLHF
TRBD2	TRBV27	TRBJ2-7	NA	TGTGCCAGCAGGAACAGGACTAGCGGGAATTGGTACGAGCAGTACTTC	CASRNRTSGNWYEQYF
NA	TRBV10-3	TRBJ2-7	few	TGTGCCATCTTACAGGCAAGCTCCTACGAGCAGTACTTC	CAILQASSYEQYF
NA	TRBV18	TRBJ1-2	NA	TGTGCCAGCTCACCCGGCGGGTCCCGTGAGGGCTACACCTTC	CASSPGGSREGYTF
TRBD1	TRBV27	TRBJ1-1	NA	TGTGCCAGCAGGACCGCAGGGGGCTCGACTGAAGCTTTCTTT	CASRTAGGSTEAFF
TRBD1	TRBV29-1	TRBJ2-4	NA	TGCAGCGTTGAGACCCCTACAGGGGCAAAAAACATTCAGTACTTC	CSVETPTGAKNIQYF
TRBD2	TRBV5-4	TRBJ2-7	few	TGTGCCAGCAGCTTGGGATCTAGCGGGAGCTCCTACGAGCAGTACTTC	CASSLGSSGSSYEQYF
TRBD1	TRBV6-5	TRBJ1-1	NA	TGTGCCAGCAGGTACAGGGGGCTGAACACTGAAGCTTTCTTT	CASRYRGLNTEAFF
TRBD2	TRBV28	TRBJ2-5	NA	TGTGCCAGCCTCCGGGGGGGTGGGGAGACCCAGTACTTC	CASLRGGGETQYF
TRBD1	TRBV9	TRBJ2-3	NA	TGTGCCAGCAGCGTAGAGGAAGGGGGCACCGCGCCAGATACGCAGTATTTT	CASSVEEGGTAPDTQYF
TRBD2	TRBV7-8	TRBJ2-3	NA	TGTGCCAGCAGCTTAGAAAGGACTAGCGGGAGCGATACGCAGTATTTT	CASSLERTSGSDTQYF
TRBD2	TRBV10-3	TRBJ2-7	once	TGTGCCATCAGTGAGTCCGGCCTAGCGGGAGCCTCCTACGAGCAGTACTTC	CAISESGLAGASYEQYF
NA	TRBV10-2	TRBJ1-5	NA	TGCGCCAGCAGTGGAGGCCAGGGAGGCCAGCCCCAGCATTTT	CASSGGQGGQPQHF
TRBD1	TRBV28	TRBJ1-5	NA	TGTGCCAGCAGCAGGACAGGGCAGACTAACCCGAATCAGCCCCAGCATTTT	CASSRTGQTNPNQPQHF
TRBD2	TRBV7-9	TRBJ2-1	NA	TGTGCCAGCATTGGGTTTTCTAAACGGGAGGCCCCGGGGAATGAGCAGTTCTTC	CASIGFSKREAPGNEQFF
TRBD1	TRBV19	TRBJ1-5	NA	TGTGCCAGTAGTGAGGGCCCAGGGGGACAGGGCAATCAGCCCCAGCATTTT	CASSEGPGGQGNQPQHF
NA	TRBV5-8	TRBJ1-1	NA	TGTGCCAGCAGCTTGAGAGGGGGGGTAAGGAGCACTGAAGCTTTCTTT	CASSLRGGVRSTEAFF
NA	TRBV19	TRBJ2-1	few	TGTGCCAGTACCAGGACAGTTCTATCTTCCTCCTACAATGAGCAGTTCTTC	CASTRTVLSSSYNEQFF
TRBD1	TRBV11-2	TRBJ1-1	NA	TGTGCCAGCAGCTTAGAAGGGGGCTTGCGCACTGAAGCTTTCTTT	CASSLEGGLRTEAFF
NA	TRBV19	TRBJ2-1	NA	TGTGCCAGTAATCCACCGGGACTGGAGAACAATGAGCAGTTCTTC	CASNPPGLENNEQFF
TRBD1	TRBV4-1	TRBJ2-7	NA	TGCGCCAGCAGCCCGGGACAGGACGTCACCTACGAGCAGTACTTC	CASSPGQDVTYEQYF
NA	TRBV29-1	TRBJ2-3	few	TGCAGCGTTGAAGATCCGCCCCTCGCGAATACGCAGTATTTT	CSVEDPPLANTQYF
NA	TRBV9	TRBJ2-5	NA	TGTGCCAGCAGCTTCGGGATGGGAGAGACCCAGTACTTC	CASSFGMGETQYF
NA	TRBV19	TRBJ2-5	NA	TGTGCCAGTAGTATATACGGGAACCAAGAGACCCAGTACTTC	CASSIYGNQETQYF
TRBD2	TRBV28	TRBJ2-1	NA	TGTGCCAGCAGTTTGCGCGGACTAGCGGGAGGGAATGAGCAGTTCTTC	CASSLRGLAGGNEQFF
TRBD2	TRBV4-3	TRBJ2-7	NA	TGCGCCAGCAGCCGTGGGGCGGGGGTCCCCTCCTACGAGCAGTACTTC	CASSRGAGVPSYEQYF
NA	TRBV7-9	TRBJ2-5	NA	TGTGCCAGCAGCGCCCCTCGGGGTAGCGGAGAATGGGAGACCCAGTACTTC	CASSAPRGSGEWETQYF
TRBD1	TRBV6-5	TRBJ2-7	NA	TGTGCCAGCAGCAGGGACAGGGAGACCTACGAGCAGTACTTC	CASSRDRETYEQYF
NA	TRBV27	TRBJ2-2	NA	TGTGCCAGCCCGCGTGACACCGGGGAGCTGTTTTTT	CASPRDTGELFF
TRBD1	TRBV15	TRBJ1-2	NA	TGTGCCACCAGCAGGGCGACAGGGGAAAACTATGGCTACACCTTC	CATSRATGENYGYTF
NA	TRBV19	TRBJ1-5	NA	TGTGCCAGTAGTAGGGGCCGCAATCAGCCCCAGCATTTT	CASSRGRNQPQHF
TRBD1	TRBV25-1	TRBJ1-6	NA	TGTGCCAGCCAGATACAGGGGCGCAATTCACCCCTCCACTTT	CASQIQGRNSPLHF
NA	TRBV21-1	TRBJ2-1	NA	TGTGCCAGCAGCAAGACTAGCGGGAACGACTCCTACAATGAGCAGTTCTTC	CASSKTSGNDSYNEQFF
TRBD2	TRBV6-6	TRBJ2-7	NA	TGTGCCAGCAGTTCGACTAGCGGGAGGGCTCAAGAGCAGTACTTC	CASSSTSGRAQEQYF
NA	TRBV19	TRBJ1-2	NA	TGTGCCAGTAGTCCAGGGGTTGGCTATGGCTACACCTTC	CASSPGVGYGYTF
NA	TRBV11-3	TRBJ2-3	once	TGTGCCAGCAGCTTAAGTCGAGGTAGCACAGATACGCAGTATTTT	CASSLSRGSTDTQYF
TRBD1	TRBV9	TRBJ1-6	NA	TGTGCCAGCAGCGCCGACAGGGGAAATTCACCCCTCCACTTT	CASSADRGNSPLHF
TRBD1	TRBV25-1	TRBJ2-6	NA	TGTGCCAGCAGTGAAGGGGCAGGGGGTAGCTCTGGGGCCAACGTCCTGACTTTC	CASSEGAGGSSGANVLTF
TRBD2	TRBV25-1	TRBJ2-7	NA	TGTGCCAGCAGTGAATATACTAGCGGAGCCTACGAGCAGTACTTC	CASSEYTSGAYEQYF
NA	TRBV7-8	TRBJ2-3	NA	TGTGCCAGCAGCCTACCGTTTCGCACAGATACGCAGTATTTT	CASSLPFRTDTQYF
NA	TRBV7-9	TRBJ2-7	NA	TGTGCCAGCAGCCCCGGTTCCACCTACGAGCAGTACTTC	CASSPGSTYEQYF
NA	TRBV4-1	TRBJ2-7	NA	TGCGCCAGCAGCCTTGCTAGTCTCTCCTACGAGCAGTACTTC	CASSLASLSYEQYF
TRBD1	TRBV5-1	TRBJ2-1	NA	TGCGCCAGCAGCTTAGGGGACAGGGGGCTCCATGAGCAGTTCTTC	CASSLGDRGLHEQFF
TRBD2	TRBV7-2	TRBJ2-7	once	TGTGCCAGCAGCCGGACTAGCGAGCCTTACTACGAGCAGTACTTC	CASSRTSEPYYEQYF
TRBD2	TRBV10-3	TRBJ2-2	NA	TGTGCCATCAGAGGACTAGCGGGAGTCGGCACCGGGGAGCTGTTTTTT	CAIRGLAGVGTGELFF
NA	TRBV29-1	TRBJ1-2	NA	TGCAGCGTCCTCCTCCCGGGATCCCACTATGGCTACACCTTC	CSVLLPGSHYGYTF
NA	TRBV7-3	TRBJ2-6	few	TGTGCCAGCAGCCCCCATCCCCGACAGACCTCTGGGGCCAACGGCCTGACTTTC	CASSPHPRQTSGANGLTF
NA	TRBV7-8	TRBJ2-7	NA	TGTGCCAGCAGCTTCCCCCCGGGAGTTAGGAGGGACGAGCAGTACTTC	CASSFPPGVRRDEQYF